This T cell receptor (beta chain) is from a study of immune evolution from preneoplasia to lung adenocarcinoma. Whole-study context: HLA loss of heterozygosity: over 5.5% AIS, about 15% MIA, about 30% ADC, none AAH.

Libraries were prepared by immunoSEQ multiplex PCR; TCRdb keeps only in-frame clonotypes and omits some of them. The repertoire holds tens of thousands of clones, about 71% seen once, with approximately 5.6% in the top ten. This CDR3 has 11 amino acids. From germline, CDR1 is SNHLY and CDR2 FYNNEI. Trimming cost V 5 bases and J 8 bases, with 9 bases left between them. Resections took place in Japan or China from the mid-2010s to the late 2010s. Each case's diagnosis was confirmed by two pathologists on H&E. The chain employs TRBV2 and TRBJ1-1, with a possible D match to TRBD1 (5 bases). The receptor's source is a person in their sixties with lung adenocarcinoma. Sequencing input: FFPE invasive lung adenocarcinoma tissue. The CDR3, as DNA: TGTGCCAGCAGTTACCGGGGGGAAGCTTTCTTT. Translating it yields CASSYRGEAFF. The full variable domain, completed using reference TRBV2 and TRBJ1-1, is EPEVTQTPSHQVTQMGQEVILRCVPISNHLYFYWYRQILGQKVEFLVSFYNNEISEKSEIFDDQFSVERPDGSNFTLKIRSTKLEDSAMYFCASSYRGEAFFGQGTRLTVV.